Reported below is one TCR beta chain. This clonotype has at least ten counts. The target of this receptor is not known. The sample holds no much larger clone one base away, and base qualities are not on file. Sorted-subset TCR libraries were prepared from about a million sorted CD4+ or CD8+ T cells. PBMCs were separated from peripheral blood using Ficoll-Hypaque density gradient centrifugation and then cryopreserved in liquid nitrogen. Paired sorted CD4+ and CD8+ subsets came from healthy controls, HAM/TSP patients and MS patients. The data derive from a study of neurological immune-mediated disorders (dated by TCRdb to about 2019). Study-level background: Peripheral blood TCR-beta repertoires from patients with HTLV-I-associated myelopathy (HAM/TSP), patients with multiple sclerosis, and healthy controls were compared in the study using UMI-based sequencing. The cohort was made up of approximately 69 subjects, consisting of about 14 HAM/TSP patients, some 35 multiple sclerosis patients and about 20 healthy controls. The approximately 100 TCR-beta libraries included longitudinal samples, technical triplicates and paired sorted CD4+ and CD8+ T-cell subsets alongside PBMC samples.

The study at large found these results: Expanded clones from different subjects shared no identical CDR3 amino acid sequences, which suggests that TCR-beta repertoires were private in all groups. The highest TCR clonal expansion was observed in HAM/TSP patients, whereas the lowest was observed in MS patients, even when compared with healthy controls.

The germline V gene provides CDR1 SGHTS and CDR2 YDEGEE. From the cysteine through the phenylalanine, the CDR3 covers 14 amino acids. Just the 42-base CDR3 DNA is kept, in frame starting at base 1. Trimming at the junction amounts to 0 bases on V and 7 bases on J, and the germline ends lie 11 bases apart. To synthesize cDNA, template-switch 5'RACE was performed with a primer carrying a 10-nucleotide random unique molecular identifier so that each TCR transcript was tagged. Each sequencing run produced over 160 million TCR-beta sequences covering 15-18 subjects. The RNeasy kit was used for extraction of total RNA. The KAPA Real-time Library Amplification kit was used to amplify TCR-beta VDJ regions with primers targeting the TCR constant region and the 5'RACE anchor. A first PCR added sample indexes and Illumina adaptors, and a second PCR then raised library yield. After Ampure bead purification, the roughly 650 bp TCR product was size-selected on a 2% E-gel SizeSelection system. Library quality was checked on a Bioanalyzer, concentration was measured with Qubit, and libraries were quantified with the Kapa Library Quantification kit before pooling. An Illumina HiSeq 2500 was used to sequence the libraries paired-end at 2 x 150 bp. To increase sequence diversity, roughly 24-32% phiX was spiked into each library pool. The authors' pipeline ran thus. Quality-filtered reads were processed with the UMI-based MiGEC pipeline, and over 85% of raw TCR sequences were removed by the MiGEC pipeline during error correction. IMGT germline references were used for aligning VDJ genes, and each clonotype was defined as a unique CDR3 amino acid sequence together with its V-J genes. Clonal expansion, Shannon diversity, and CDR3 relatedness (CalcPairwiseDistances, ClusterSamples) were evaluated with VDJtools, and phylogenetic trees were built with CLCbio workbench. Clones with at least 8 unique UMIs were defined as expanded, with this threshold being based on coefficient-of-variation modelling across technical triplicates. TCRdb took the public reads, trimmed them with fastp at Q25, ran MiXCR for clone calling and kept in-frame beta chains. Under each unique CDR3 protein, matching rows form one entry showing the most common genes and DNA. None of the V and J calls come from the authors' own analysis; TCRdb made them. The sample table records 35,000 to 40,000 distinct CDR3 sequences; 11% of these occur just once. The ten largest clones take up 3% to 4% of the sample.

This receptor was identified in a woman in her thirties with HTLV-1-associated myelopathy (HAM/TSP). The sample was CD4+ T cells from blood. Here the chain combines TRBV5-8 and TRBJ2-1; the D assignment is uncertain and may be TRBD1 or TRBD2, with 6 bases supporting each. This receptor carries the CDR3 CASSLAGAKNEQFF. In nucleotides, the sequence is TGTGCCAGCAGCTTGGCGGGGGCCAAGAATGAGCAGTTCTTC.